A selection of T cell receptor beta chains follows, all from one sample in a study of vaccination effects on CD4 cells after COVID-19. Measured with immunoSEQ multiplex PCR; TCRdb has only the in-frame clones, and not every one. The sample lists some 30,000 clones, 82% occurring once. These receptors' antigens are unknown. Sequences were derived from CD4+ T cells from PBMCs cultured with HCoV-NL63 spike peptides, sampled after COVID-19 vaccination. Receptors were obtained from a human donor who received a COVID-19 vaccine. Some clones in this sample may be carry-over from other donors' samples. CDR3s leave out the opening cysteine and the closing phenylalanine or tryptophan. A D gene is named only where the DNA matches it firmly. Only some rows state a clone size, as once, few, many or a class for expanded clones.

ASSIGGTQETQY | TRBV19 | TRBD2 | -
ASSQGGKKNNEQF | TRBV4-1 | - | -
ASSYSGGSGNTIY | TRBV2 | TRBD1 | once
AWSVRDRDNQPQH | TRBV30 | TRBD1 | few
ASSKCRCGTLATDTQY | TRBV21-1 | - | -
ASQEVGSGEKLF | TRBV5-1 | - | -
ASSQRTGSSYNSPLH | TRBV4-1 | TRBD1 | -
ASSLARGRNNEQF | TRBV11-1 | TRBD1 | once
ASSPGGSKNIQY | TRBV7-2 | TRBD2 | -
ASGLVQRGFLRATNEKLF | TRBV12-5 | - | -
ASSPPGFGLF | TRBV3-1/TRBV3-2 | - | -
ASKSPNGRNTEAF | TRBV19 | - | -
ASSIPGGVYNEQF | TRBV7-3 | TRBD2 | -
ASSLLGDGTGELF | TRBV7-9 | - | -
ASSRGSQETQY | TRBV7-3 | - | few
ASSDSARQGAKAF | TRBV6-4 | TRBD1 | -
ASSEHKAVNNEQF | TRBV10-1 | - | -
ASSLGRGTEAF | TRBV6-5 | - | -
ASSRAETQY | TRBV3-1/TRBV3-2 | - | -
ASSQGPGELF | TRBV3-1/TRBV3-2 | - | -
ASTPSGGTLGELF | TRBV5-1 | TRBD2 | few
ASSLSGGGAVKTQY | TRBV11-2 | TRBD2 | -
ASSQREVPNEKLF | TRBV4-3 | - | -
ASSGGLGYGYT | TRBV18 | - | -
ASSSPTGANEQF | TRBV28 | TRBD1 | -
ASTREADTQY | TRBV7-2 | - | -
ASSYLDAYQETQY | TRBV18 | - | once
ASSFAGFGEKLF | TRBV7-2 | - | -
ASSDLSQGDTQY | TRBV6-4 | - | -
ASTSGGANTEAF | TRBV7-2 | - | -
AISGTSATNEKLF | TRBV10-3 | - | -
ATSDQGSFTDTQY | TRBV24-1 | - | -
ATSRDSGGLGETQY | TRBV15 | - | -
ASSLEGQAWAETQY | TRBV7-9 | - | -
ASSRTSGGIWGTDTQY | TRBV7-9 | TRBD2 | -
ASSSAGAGNTIY | TRBV19 | - | -
ASSTEYNSPLH | TRBV6-4 | - | -
ASSLITGGGNTIY | TRBV4-1 | - | -
ASSFWGFGANVLT | TRBV5-6 | - | few
ASTPGQVYIGELF | TRBV19 | TRBD1 | -
ASTPRADSAANYGYT | TRBV19 | - | -
ATRASGSSDTQY | TRBV24-1 | - | once
ATSDSTGYQETQY | TRBV24-1 | TRBD1 | once
ASTAGGAGTGELF | TRBV19 | - | -
ASSVSADRFNEQF | TRBV2 | TRBD1 | -
ATSRDIGSYNEQF | TRBV15 | - | -
ASSTRQLLFGYT | TRBV6-5 | - | -
ATASRGGANTGELF | TRBV10-3 | - | -